This T cell receptor beta chain is from a study of Graves' ophthalmopathy and Graves' hyperthyroidism. Study context: Sampling took place at initial diagnosis, with peripheral blood obtained before any treatment.

Germline CDR1 MGHDK, CDR2 SYGVNS. V shed 6 bases and J shed 6 bases, with 24 bases lying between them. The CDR3 has 16 amino acids. The authors isolated PBMCs from more than 9 ml of fresh peripheral blood. Study findings and constraints: Most thyroid clonotypes with frequency above 0.001 were detected in blood too.

RNA transcripts were the template, and TCR beta CDR3 regions were amplified from them. HTBI primers served in a first-round RT-PCR, which a second-round multiplex PCR followed. TCRdb ran MiXCR on the multiplex PCR reads and lists one entry per CDR3 protein. The sample lists around 660,000 distinct CDR3 sequences, just over 40% seen once, with 3% to 3.5% in the top ten. About this clonotype itself: The antigen is undetermined. This may arise from a read error, as a much more abundant clone is one base away.

This chain connects TRBV25-1 to TRBJ2-7; D is possibly TRBD1 or TRBD2 (7 bases each). The sequence derives from an adult man with Graves' ophthalmopathy. Sample: peripheral blood. CDR3 sequence reads: CASSTRRDSGTFEQYF. The CDR3 DNA reads TGTGCCAGCAGCACCCGCCGGGACAGCGGGACCTTCGAGCAGTACTTC.